One sample yielded the 24 T cell receptor beta chains listed below, sequenced in a study of regulatory T cells in long-lasting Graves disease. This sample's time point: newly diagnosed GD, antithyroid drugs for less than 3 months. PBMCs were the source of the RNA used for TCR sequencing. In building TCR beta libraries, iRepertoire HTBI primers were used together with Arm-PCR of CDR3 regions. In TCRdb, the multiplex PCR reads were re-called with MiXCR into one record per CDR3 protein. The sample gives approximately 350,000 distinct CDR3 sequences, about a sixth of which show up once; about 27% is in the top ten. The same data also contributed to another study, on T cells in Graves' hyperthyroidism and ophthalmopathy.

This material consisted of peripheral blood mononuclear cells (PBMCs), taken at new diagnosis, from a patient treated with antithyroid drugs. The receptors derive from a man aged 40-49 years with Graves disease.

A few counts support this clonotype. The chain employs TRBV2 and TRBJ2-1; 11 nucleotides agree with TRBD1. After removal of 9 bases from V and 7 bases from J, the junction contained 11 bases not matched to a gene. Germline loops: CDR1 SNHLY, CDR2 FYNNEI. The CDR3 has 15 residues. The CDR3 sequence: CASPSPDRGLNEQFF. For the CDR3, the DNA is TGTGCCAGTCCTTCCCCGGACAGGGGGCTAAATGAGCAGTTCTTC.

This clonotype occurred many times. The rearrangement uses TRBV30 and TRBJ1-5; D uncertain. V lost 2 bases to trimming and J lost 3 bases, with 11 bases between them. This CDR3 is 14 amino acids long. Looked up from germline, CDR1 is GTSNPN and CDR2 is SVGIG (reference sequence). For the CDR3, the DNA is TGTGCCTGGAGTCGGGCCAGAGTCAATCAGCCCCAGCATTTT. Protein: CAWSRARVNQPQHF.

This clonotype has a handful of counts. The V and J genes are TRBV5-1 and TRBJ1-1; D not certain. With 2 bases removed from V and 1 base from J, the gap between germline ends came to 6 bases. This CDR3 is built from 13 residues. Germline-derived CDR1 and CDR2 are SGHRS and YFSETQ. CDR3 DNA: TGCGCCAGCAGCTTCCCCGAGAACACTGAAGCTTTCTTT. Its protein product is CASSFPENTEAFF.

In its sample, this clonotype was seen a few times. The rearrangement joins TRBV5-6 to TRBJ2-2, with TRBD2 matching over 8 bases. This CDR3 contains 16 residues. V lost 3 bases, J lost 1 base, and 5 bases stayed unmatched. The germline CDR1 and CDR2 sequences are SGHDT and YYEEEE. In nucleotides, the CDR3 is TGTGCCAGCAGCTCCGCCGGGACTAGGAACACCGGGGAGCTGTTTTTT. This gives the protein CASSSAGTRNTGELFF.

This clonotype was recorded a few times. The gene calls are TRBV5-1 and TRBJ2-2; 14 positions match TRBD2. The CDR3 has 16 amino acids. Trimming cost V 3 bases and J 3 bases; bases outside gene matches: 1. Germline lookup yields CDR1 SGHRS and CDR2 YFSETQ. The CDR3: CASSWTSGGHTGELFF. The CDR3 nucleotides are TGCGCCAGCAGCTGGACTAGCGGGGGGCACACCGGGGAGCTGTTTTTT.

This clonotype was seen repeatedly, ten times or more. This sequence joins TRBV7-9 and TRBJ2-3; D call uncertain. The CDR3 contains 15 residues. V lost 2 bases, J lost 1 base, and 10 bases lay in between. Germline V gives CDR1 SEHNR, CDR2 FQNEAQ (reference sequence). The DNA of the CDR3 is TGTGCCAGCAGCTTAACGGTCAGACGCACAGATACGCAGTATTTT. This encodes CASSLTVRRTDTQYF. Combining the CDR3 with reference TRBV7-9 and TRBJ2-3 gives the whole variable domain DTGVSQNPRHKITKRGQNVTFRCDPISEHNRLYWYRQTLGQGPEFLTYFQNEAQLEKSRLLSDRFSAERPKGSFSTLEIQRTEQGDSAMYLCASSLTVRRTDTQYFGPGTRLTVL.

A few counts support this clonotype. This chain links TRBV5-4 with TRBJ2-4, with TRBD1 identical over 8 bases. Germline V gives CDR1 SGHNT, CDR2 YYREEE (reference sequence). The CDR3 runs 16 residues. V dropped 5 bases and J dropped 1; count of bases not matched to a gene: 8. The CDR3 loop is CASSARTGRAKNIQYF. The CDR3 DNA reads TGTGCCAGCAGTGCCAGGACAGGGAGGGCCAAAAACATTCAGTACTTC.

The CDR3 here is CASSESTQYF. The CDR3, as DNA: TGTGCCAGCAGTGAGAGCACCCAGTACTTC. The gene calls are TRBV2 and TRBJ2-5; D uncertain. The germline V gene has CDR1 SNHLY and CDR2 FYNNEI. Trimming pared 3 bases from V and 8 bases from J, leaving 4 bases between. This CDR3 is 10 amino acids long.

In its sample, this clonotype is medium-sized. The chain combines TRBV2 with TRBJ2-1, with 8 positions matching TRBD2. This CDR3 is 15 amino acids long. The V gene's germline CDR1 is SNHLY and CDR2 FYNNEI. After removal of 7 bases from V and 6 bases from J, the junction contained 11 bases not matched to a gene. The CDR3 sequence is CASKTPGGPGNEQFF. The CDR3, as DNA: TGTGCCAGCAAAACCCCGGGGGGGCCTGGCAATGAGCAGTTCTTC. Full variable domain (remainder filled in from reference TRBV2 and TRBJ2-1): EPEVTQTPSHQVTQMGQEVILRCVPISNHLYFYWYRQILGQKVEFLVSFYNNEISEKSEIFDDQFSVERPDGSNFTLKIRSTKLEDSAMYFCASKTPGGPGNEQFFGPGTRLTVL.

This clonotype was detected many times. The chain combines TRBV11-3 with TRBJ2-7; no clear D gene. Germline-derived CDR1 and CDR2 are SGHNT and YENEEA. The V and J ends lost 5 bases and 0 bases respectively, with 20 bases between them. This CDR3 contains 17 residues. CDR3 loop: CASSPQVLLLSSYEQYF. As DNA, the CDR3 is TGTGCCAGCAGCCCCCAGGTCCTGCTGCTGAGCTCCTACGAGCAGTACTTC.

The chain uses TRBV20-1 and TRBJ2-5, with TRBD2 matching 11 bases. Germline CDR1 is DFQATT and CDR2 is SNEGSKA (reference sequence). The ends lost 7 bases at V and 2 bases at J; junction bases unmatched: 6. The CDR3 spans 14 residues. CDR3 in amino acids: CSDRGTSGQETQYF. CDR3 DNA: TGCAGTGACCGGGGGACTAGCGGACAAGAGACCCAGTACTTC.

This clonotype was detected ten times or more. This chain uses TRBV7-2 with TRBJ2-3, with TRBD2 matching over 10 bases. Germline CDR1 SGHTA, CDR2 FQGNSA. Unmatched junction bases numbered 14, after V lost 5 bases and J lost 0 bases. This CDR3 contains 19 residues. CDR3 amino acids: CASSGPIAGGHLSTDTQYF. CDR3 nucleotide sequence: TGTGCCAGCAGCGGCCCGATAGCGGGGGGCCATCTTAGCACAGATACGCAGTATTTT.

This clonotype occurred many times. The chain links TRBV6-5 to TRBJ1-1; D possibly corresponds to TRBD1 (6 bases). Germline V CDR1 and CDR2: MNHEY, SVGAGI. This CDR3 spans 14 amino acids. V was clipped by 2 bases and J by 12 bases, with 19 bases between them. The CDR3 reads CASSYVGLGGAPFF. The CDR3, as DNA: TGTGCCAGCAGTTACGTGGGGTTGGGGGGCGCGCCTTTCTTT.

The chain couples TRBV6-2 or TRBV6-3 to TRBJ2-1; 8 positions agree with TRBD1. Germline trimming cut 5 bases from V and 4 bases from J; bases unmatched to any gene: 7. CDR1 is MNHEY, CDR2 SVGEGT, per germline. This CDR3 is 15 amino acids long. The CDR3, as DNA: TGTGCCAGCAGTGCCGACAGGGGTGGGTACAATGAGCAGTTCTTC. Protein: CASSADRGGYNEQFF.

Worth noting for this clonotype: A far larger clone is only one base removed, so a read error is likely. This chain uses TRBV11-3 with TRBJ2-1; D possibly matches TRBD1 or TRBD2 (5 bases each). The CDR3 spans 16 residues. Germline V CDR1 and CDR2: SGHNT, YENEEA. The CDR3 here is CDSSSLRGRRLNEQFF. Written as DNA, the CDR3 is TGTGACAGCAGCTCCCTTCGGGGCCGCCGGCTGAATGAGCAGTTCTTC.

This clonotype has at least ten counts. The chain uses TRBV2 and TRBJ1-1, with D maybe TRBD1 (5 bases). CDR1 and CDR2 from the germline V gene are SNHLY and FYNNEI. Deletions cut 5 bases from V and 3 bases from J, with 13 bases between. The CDR3 spans 14 residues. The CDR3 DNA follows: TGTGCCAGCAGTCCCCAGGGCTACTACACTGAAGCTTTCTTT. This translates into CASSPQGYYTEAFF.

This clonotype was counted many times. This chain joins TRBV7-9 and TRBJ2-3; D is undetermined. From germline, CDR1 is SEHNR and CDR2 FQNEAQ (reference sequence). The ends were cut back, 3 bases at V and 2 bases at J, with 9 bases in the middle. The CDR3 is made up of 14 amino acids. CDR3 in amino acids: CASSFVRDTDTQYF. The CDR3 coding sequence is TGTGCCAGCAGCTTTGTTAGGGACACAGATACGCAGTATTTT.

This clonotype was counted ten times or more. The J gene is TRBJ2-5, the V gene TRBV5-1; D remains unclear. Germline loops: CDR1 SGHRS, CDR2 YFSETQ. Trimming shortened V by 0 bases and J by 5 bases, and 8 bases separated the two germline ends. The CDR3 runs to 13 residues. Here the CDR3 reads CASSLAPRETQYF. The CDR3 DNA is TGCGCCAGCAGCTTGGCGCCGAGGGAGACCCAGTACTTC.

In this sample, this clonotype turned up many times. V is TRBV20-1 and J is TRBJ2-5, with D uncertain. There are 12 residues in the CDR3. Germline values: CDR1 DFQATT, CDR2 SNEGSKA (reference sequence). V shed 0 bases and J shed 5 bases, with 7 bases lying between them. The DNA for the CDR3 is TGCAGTGCTAGAGACTTTGGGGAGACCCAGTACTTC. Its translation: CSARDFGETQYF.

There are many counts of this clonotype. The chain has TRBV15 and TRBJ1-6, with 7 bases that match TRBD1. The CDR3 runs 15 residues. With V trimmed by 4 bases and J by 7 bases, 7 bases remained unmatched. Germline V CDR1 and CDR2: LNHNV, YYDKDF (reference sequence). Here the CDR3 DNA reads TGTGCCACCAGCAACCGACAGGGACTGAATTCACCCCTCCACTTT. Translation gives CATSNRQGLNSPLHF.

Concerning this clonotype: A much larger clone differs by one base, so this may be a read error. CDR3 nucleotides: TGTGCCAGCACTGGGGACAGGGCCATCGAGTTTCCCTTC. Translating it yields CASTGDRAIEFPF. The chain couples TRBV2 to TRBJ2-1; 9 bases fit TRBD1. The CDR3 has 13 amino acids. Per the germline V gene, CDR1 is SNHLY and CDR2 is FYNNEI.

This chain uses TRBV7-8 with TRBJ2-1, with no clear D. Between the trimmed V and J ends, which lost 5 bases and 3 bases, there was a span of 20 bases. Germline V lookup: CDR1 SGHVS, CDR2 FQNEAQ. This CDR3 has 17 residues. The CDR3 loop is CASSPPIDLNYYNEQFF. Here the CDR3 DNA reads TGTGCCAGCAGCCCGCCCATAGATTTAAACTACTACAATGAGCAGTTCTTC. The full variable domain, rest sourced from reference TRBV7-8 and TRBJ2-1, is GAGVSQSPRYKVAKRGQDVALRCDPISGHVSLFWYQQALGQGPEFLTYFQNEAQLDKSGLPSDRFFAERPEGSVSTLKIQRTQQEDSAVYLCASSPPIDLNYYNEQFFGPGTRLTVL.

This clonotype was detected only a few times. V and J are TRBV5-1 and TRBJ1-1; D gene uncertain. V gave up 5 bases and J gave up 0 bases, with 8 bases separating them. The germline V gene has CDR1 SGHRS and CDR2 YFSETQ. This CDR3 comprises 13 residues. The CDR3 DNA reads TGCGCCAGCAGGAGAGGTGTGAACACTGAAGCTTTCTTT. This codes for CASRRGVNTEAFF.

The CDR3 region has the DNA TGTGCCATCCAGAACCCGGAGGGCAGGACAGATACGCAGTATTTT. This sequence encodes CAIQNPEGRTDTQYF. This rearrangement joins TRBV10-3 to TRBJ2-3, with D tentatively TRBD2 (6 bases). Germline V gene sequence: CDR1 ENHRY, CDR2 SYGVKD. V dropped 8 bases and J dropped 3 bases, with 18 bases sitting between them. The CDR3 is 15 residues long.